The 20 T cell receptor beta chains below were found in one sample sequenced in a study of beta chain features in type 1 diabetes. The investigators reverse transcribed all of the isolated RNA, so they sequenced expressed TCRB transcripts. Libraries were prepared by immunoSEQ multiplex PCR; TCRdb keeps only in-frame clonotypes and omits some of them. The repertoire consists of fewer than 900,000 clones, with around a sixth occurring once and the leading ten covering 0.023%. Sample: naive CD4+ T cells from blood. These receptors were taken from a woman aged 18-35 years in good health.

This chain's CDR3 is CASSQEFRGETQYF. DNA of the CDR3: TGCGCCAGCAGCCAAGAGTTCAGGGGTGAGACCCAGTACTTC. The J gene is TRBJ2-5, the V gene TRBV4-1, with D perhaps TRBD1 (6 bases). The V gene lost 0 bases and the J gene lost 5 bases, with 10 bases spanning the gap. The CDR3 runs to 14 residues. The germline CDR1 and CDR2 sequences are MGHRA and YSYEKL.

V is TRBV10-3 and J is TRBJ2-7; 10 bases align to TRBD2. Trimming cost V 0 bases and J 9 bases; bases outside gene matches: 11. CDR1 and CDR2 (germline): ENHRY, SYGVKD. The CDR3 length is 16 residues. The CDR3 region is CAISESRLAGARAQYF. CDR3 sequence (DNA): TGTGCCATCAGTGAGTCGAGGCTAGCGGGAGCTCGCGCGCAGTACTTC.

The chain joins TRBV27 to TRBJ1-5; D not certain. V was clipped by 4 bases and J by 3 bases, with 10 bases between them. CDR1 is MNHEY, CDR2 SMNVEV, per germline (reference sequence). The CDR3 is made up of 14 amino acids. CDR3 coding DNA: TGTGCCAGCAGTTCCGTCCCGATCAATCAGCCCCAGCATTTT. This translates into CASSSVPINQPQHF.

About this clone itself: Other DNA sequences within the sample encode an identical CDR3. This rearrangement joins TRBV20-1 to TRBJ2-1; D gene uncertain. CDR1 is DFQATT and CDR2 is SNEGSKA in the germline V gene (reference sequence). Trimming shortened V by 2 bases and J by 3 bases, and 2 bases separated the two germline ends. This CDR3 spans 11 amino acids. The CDR3, as DNA: TGCAGTGCTAGATTCTACAATGAGCAGTTCTTC. It translates to CSARFYNEQFF.

A few counts support this clone. The V gene is TRBV2, the J gene TRBJ1-1; perhaps TRBD1 as D (5 bases). The CDR3 spans 14 residues. Germline CDR1 is SNHLY and CDR2 is FYNNEI. V was pared by 6 bases and J by 6 bases, with 17 bases between. CDR3: CASSWASGGAEAFF. The DNA for the CDR3 is TGTGCCAGCAGCTGGGCGTCCGGAGGGGCTGAAGCTTTCTTT.

This clone was seen a handful of times. Written as DNA, the CDR3 is TGTGCCAGCAGTTACTCTGGGGGGCTGGGAAACACCATATATTTT. Its protein is CASSYSGGLGNTIYF. J is TRBJ1-3 and V is TRBV6-5; TRBD1 might be the D (6 bases). The germline V and J ends were trimmed by 0 bases and 4 bases, with 10 bases remaining between them. CDR1 is MNHEY, CDR2 SVGAGI, per germline. CDR3 length: 15 residues.

J is TRBJ1-2 and V is TRBV27, with D possibly matching TRBD1 (5 bases). V lost 6 bases and J 2 bases, leaving 13 bases between the germline ends. Germline assignment: CDR1 MNHEY and CDR2 SMNVEV (reference sequence). There are 14 residues in the CDR3. CDR3 protein: CASSPGRRNYGYTF. The CDR3, as DNA: TGTGCCAGCAGCCCGGGACGGAGAAACTATGGCTACACCTTC.

The table lists this clone with a few counts. The J gene is TRBJ2-7, the V gene TRBV7-2; 8 bases are shared with TRBD2. Germline assignment: CDR1 SGHTA and CDR2 FQGNSA. This CDR3 is 15 amino acids long. V gave up 4 bases and J gave up 3 bases; unmatched junction bases: 8. The CDR3 sequence: CASSSVSGKGYEQYF. CDR3 coding DNA: TGTGCCAGCAGCTCAGTTAGCGGGAAAGGCTACGAGCAGTACTTC.

This clone was seen only a few times. The chain employs TRBV7-6 and TRBJ1-1; D gene unclear. Trimming removed 1 base from V and 5 bases from J, with 8 bases in between. The CDR3 is 13 residues long. Per the germline V gene, CDR1 is SGHVS and CDR2 is FNYEAQ. This CDR3 reads CASSLERGTEAFF. The CDR3 coding sequence is TGTGCCAGCAGCTTAGAACGTGGAACTGAAGCTTTCTTT.

The chain uses TRBV5-6 and TRBJ2-7; D not resolved. This CDR3 contains 14 residues. The germline CDR1 and CDR2 sequences are SGHDT and YYEEEE. V shed 0 bases and J shed 2 bases, with 9 bases lying between them. The CDR3: CASSLGITAYEQYF. The CDR3 DNA reads as TGTGCCAGCAGCTTGGGAATAACAGCCTACGAGCAGTACTTC.

CDR3 nucleotide sequence: TGTGCCAGCAGCGTATCCGCAGGGTCTGGCTACACCTTC. Its translation: CASSVSAGSGYTF. The gene calls are TRBV9 and TRBJ1-2; possibly TRBD1 for D (5 bases). The CDR3 extends over 13 amino acids. The V end was cut by 1 base, the J end by 7 bases, with 11 bases between. Germline CDR1 and CDR2: SGDLS and YYNGEE. Filled out from reference TRBV9 and TRBJ1-2, the complete variable domain reads DSGVTQTPKHLITATGQRVTLRCSPRSGDLSVYWYQQSLDQGLQFLIQYYNGEERAKGNILERFSAQQFPDLHSELNLSSLELGDSALYFCASSVSAGSGYTFGSGTRLTVV.

This clone came up a few times. The chain links TRBV7-2 to TRBJ2-7; tentatively, D is TRBD2 (6 bases). V was shortened by 0 bases and J by 3 bases, with 15 bases between the two germline ends. The germline CDR1 and CDR2 sequences are SGHTA and FQGNSA. The CDR3 consists of 16 residues. The chain's CDR3 is CASSLARRLGVYEQYF. The CDR3 DNA reads TGTGCCAGCAGCTTAGCGCGCCGACTAGGGGTCTACGAGCAGTACTTC.

This clone was counted only a few times. V usage is TRBV29-1 and J usage is TRBJ2-3; a possible D gene is TRBD1 (6 bases). The CDR3 is 15 residues long. The germline CDR1 and CDR2 sequences are SQVTM and ANQGSEA. Trimming took 0 bases from V and 1 from J, leaving 11 bases between them. The CDR3: CSVEDYRVGTDTQYF. CDR3 DNA: TGCAGCGTTGAAGATTACAGGGTCGGCACAGATACGCAGTATTTT.

This clone was detected a few times. The chain joins TRBV5-5 to TRBJ1-5; D is perhaps TRBD1 (5 bases). CDR3 length: 15 amino acids. From germline, CDR1 is SGHKS and CDR2 YYEKEE (reference sequence). Trimming cost V 2 bases and J 3 bases, with 12 bases left between them. CDR3 sequence: CASSFGQVYNQPQHF. CDR3 nucleotide sequence: TGTGCCAGCAGCTTCGGACAAGTCTACAATCAGCCCCAGCATTTT.

The chain couples TRBV4-2 to TRBJ2-2, with TRBD2 matching over 7 bases. Germline CDR1 and CDR2: LGHNA and YNFKEQ. V shed 0 bases, J shed 7 bases, and the junction held 8 bases outside the gene matches. CDR3 length: 16 residues. This CDR3 reads CASSQEVGGRIGELFF. DNA of the CDR3: TGTGCCAGCAGCCAAGAAGTGGGAGGGCGGATCGGGGAGCTGTTTTTT.

Written as DNA, the CDR3 is TGTGCCACCCATATCGGGGGGGCCTACAATGAGCAGTTCTTC. Amino acid sequence: CATHIGGAYNEQFF. The chain has TRBV28 and TRBJ2-1; 8 positions agree with TRBD2. The junction had 7 bases not matched to a gene; V was cut back by 10 bases and J by 2 bases. In germline, CDR1 is MDHEN, CDR2 SYDVKM. The CDR3 extends over 14 amino acids.

The V call is TRBV7-2, the J call TRBJ2-3; TRBD2 is a possible D gene (5 bases). The germline V gene has CDR1 SGHTA and CDR2 FQGNSA. The ends were cut back, 5 bases at V and 2 bases at J, with 11 bases in the middle. The CDR3 spans 14 residues. CDR3 nucleotide sequence: TGTGCCAGCAGCCAAATAGCGACCACAGATACGCAGTATTTT. Its protein product is CASSQIATTDTQYF. Filled out from reference TRBV7-2 and TRBJ2-3, the complete variable domain reads GAGVSQSPSNKVTEKGKDVELRCDPISGHTALYWYRQSLGQGLEFLIYFQGNSAPDKSGLPSDRFSAERTGGSVSTLTIQRTQQEDSAVYLCASSQIATTDTQYFGPGTRLTVL.

The sample holds a few counts of this clone. The rearrangement links TRBV28 to TRBJ1-5; TRBD1 is a possible D gene (6 bases). V was cut by 5 bases and J by 4 bases, with 12 bases left in between. The germline gives CDR1 MDHEN, CDR2 SYDVKM. This CDR3 has 14 amino acids. The CDR3 coding sequence is TGTGCCAGCAGTATCAGACAGGCGAATCAGCCCCAGCATTTT. It yields the protein CASSIRQANQPQHF.

This chain joins TRBV7-2 and TRBJ2-3; D call uncertain. This CDR3 spans 13 amino acids. Per germline, CDR1 SGHTA and CDR2 FQGNSA. Trimming took off 3 bases at V and 6 bases at J, with 10 bases between the two ends. For the CDR3, the DNA is TGTGCCAGCAGCTTTGGTAGGAAGGATACGCAGTATTTT. This encodes CASSFGRKDTQYF.

This clone turned up a few times. This chain joins TRBV28 and TRBJ2-1, with D possibly being TRBD1 (5 bases). V gave up 1 base and J gave up 8 bases, with 12 bases separating them. From germline, CDR1 is MDHEN and CDR2 SYDVKM. The CDR3 totals 14 residues. The chain's CDR3 is CASSLFSLGHEQFF. As DNA, the CDR3 is TGTGCCAGCAGTTTATTTAGCTTGGGGCATGAGCAGTTCTTC.